Listed below are T cell receptor beta chains from one sample, sequenced in a study of Graves' ophthalmopathy and Graves' hyperthyroidism. TCRdb processed the multiplex PCR reads anew with MiXCR; each CDR3 protein has one entry. The sample has 500,000 to 700,000 distinct CDR3 sequences, about 20% seen once. The sample comprised peripheral blood. These receptor sequences come from a woman younger than 35 with stable Graves' hyperthyroidism. Some clones in this sample may be carry-over from other donors' samples. The CDR3 runs from the conserved cysteine through the conserved F or W.

j_call	v_call	cdr3_aa
TRBJ2-7	TRBV30	CAWKGTGGYEQYF
TRBJ1-2	TRBV6-5	CASSTRQGWGYGYTF
TRBJ2-7	TRBV11-2	CASSWRTHYEQYF
TRBJ1-5	TRBV6-2/TRBV6-3	CASSYSRGGRNQPQHF
TRBJ1-6	TRBV27	CASSSRNSPLHF
TRBJ2-7	TRBV6-2/TRBV6-3	CASSRLEGANEQYF
TRBJ1-1	TRBV11-1	CASSLVGGILTTTEAFF
TRBJ2-7	TRBV6-1	CASQTRVLYEQYF
TRBJ2-5	TRBV11-2	CASSPRIGVTLETQYF
TRBJ2-5	TRBV28	CASSPAADRGEGETQYF
TRBJ2-5	TRBV4-1	CASSQPTDRPSQETQYF
TRBJ1-6	TRBV27	CASMGMGHQNSPLHF
TRBJ1-2	TRBV28	CASSSPTGGIYGYTF
TRBJ2-5	TRBV7-3	CASSLVSGVQETQYF
TRBJ1-2	TRBV20-1	CSAREPEGGLSGYTF
TRBJ1-6	TRBV7-9	CASSSPGQNSPLHF
TRBJ2-7	TRBV25-1	CASSDGPNNYEQYF
TRBJ2-5	TRBV12-3/TRBV12-4	CASSLTSEGETQYF
TRBJ2-1	TRBV20-1	CSARDPAGDNNEQFF
TRBJ2-2	TRBV2	CASSEEGYELFF
TRBJ1-5	TRBV2	CASSDSDGPRGWPQHF
TRBJ2-5	TRBV11-2	CASSLTRRPQETQYF
TRBJ2-2	TRBV5-1	CASSPNGASNTGELFF
TRBJ2-5	TRBV12-5	CASEKSGEPETQYF
TRBJ1-2	TRBV5-1	CASSPEGSFSGYTF
TRBJ1-5	TRBV20-1	CSARDRYNQPQHF
TRBJ1-2	TRBV15	CATSRDPRQGGSGYTF